Presented here are 4 T cell receptor beta chains from one specimen sequenced in a study of CD8+ T cells in alopecia areata. The authors extracted RNA and reverse transcribed it into cDNA as the sequencing template. The table came from immunoSEQ multiplex PCR; TCRdb's copy has only in-frame clones and leaves some out. The sample has about 200,000 clones; 57% are singletons. Sample: CD4+ T cells sorted from blood, taken at week 0. The receptors were gathered from a human donor with alopecia areata.

The chain links TRBV29-1 to TRBJ2-5; D is perhaps TRBD1 or TRBD2 (6 bases each). The CDR3 is made up of 12 amino acids. Trimming stripped 7 bases from V and 5 bases from J, with 14 bases between. CDR1 is SQVTM, CDR2 ANQGSEA, per germline. This chain's CDR3 is CSGVGGKETQYF. The CDR3 DNA reads TGCAGCGGGGTAGGGGGGAAGGAGACCCAGTACTTC. The complete variable domain, with remaining parts taken from reference TRBV29-1 and TRBJ2-5, reads SAVISQKPSRDICQRGTSLTIQCQVDSQVTMMFWYRQQPGQSLTLIATANQGSEATYESGFVIDKFPISRPNLTFSTLTVSNMSPEDSSIYLCSGVGGKETQYFGPGTRLLVL.

J is TRBJ1-4 and V is TRBV30; maybe TRBD1 (5 bases). Trimming took off 7 bases at V and 0 bases at J, with 12 bases between the two ends. The CDR3 runs 14 residues. The germline gives CDR1 GTSNPN, CDR2 SVGIG (reference sequence). The DNA for the CDR3 is TGTGCCTTGCGGGAGGGGACAACTAATGAAAAACTGTTTTTT. Its protein is CALREGTTNEKLFF. Filled out from reference TRBV30 and TRBJ1-4, the complete variable domain reads SQTIHQWPATLVQPVGSPLSLECTVEGTSNPNLYWYRQAAGRGLQLLFYSVGIGQISSEVPQNLSASRPQDRQFILSSKKLLLSDSGFYLCALREGTTNEKLFFGSGTQLSVL.

This clone was counted a single time. A junction boundary mismatches the germline segment, possibly from a read error. J is TRBJ1-2 and V is TRBV13; perhaps TRBD1 as D (5 bases). Per the germline V gene, CDR1 is PRHDT and CDR2 is FYEKMQ (reference sequence). CDR3 length: 14 residues. In DNA form, the CDR3 reads TGTGCCAGCAGCTTAGCGGGACCCAACTATAGCTACACCTTC. The encoded protein is CASSLAGPNYSYTF.

The chain is built from TRBV6-1 and TRBJ2-2, with TRBD2 matching 11 bases. After removal of 6 bases from V and 4 bases from J, the junction contained 7 bases not matched to a gene. CDR3 size: 16 residues. Germline loops: CDR1 MNHNS, CDR2 SASEGT. Here the CDR3 reads CASRELAGVGTGELFF. CDR3 nucleotides: TGTGCCAGCAGGGAACTAGCGGGAGTAGGCACCGGGGAGCTGTTTTTT.